Following are 32 T cell receptor beta chains from one sample sequenced in a study of technical replicates of blood from a handful of donors. The data were produced by immunoSEQ multiplex PCR, yet TCRdb's version contains in-frame clones alone and is incomplete. The sample records tens of thousands of clones, nearly 96% being singletons. The material sequenced was T cells isolated from PBMCs. The source of these receptors is a human donor in good health.

CDR3 protein: CASSFRELSGNTIYF. The CDR3 coding sequence is TGTGCCAGCAGCTTCCGGGAACTCTCTGGAAACACCATATATTTT. The V and J genes are TRBV7-9 and TRBJ1-3; D uncertain. The length of the CDR3 is 15 residues. The V and J ends lost 3 bases and 0 bases respectively, with 9 bases between them. Germline CDR1 and CDR2: SEHNR and FQNEAQ (reference sequence).

The rearrangement uses TRBV5-1 and TRBJ2-5; 8 bases line up with TRBD2. V lost 0 bases to trimming and J lost 4 bases; unmatched junction nucleotides: 5. Germline assignment: CDR1 SGHRS and CDR2 YFSETQ. CDR3 length: 15 residues. CDR3 sequence reads: CASSLEAGGGETQYF. CDR3 coding DNA: TGCGCCAGCAGCTTGGAGGCGGGAGGAGGAGAGACCCAGTACTTC.

The V call is TRBV9, the J call TRBJ1-1, with D unresolved. The CDR3 covers 13 residues. The V gene's germline CDR1 is SGDLS and CDR2 YYNGEE. V was cut by 1 base and J by 1 base, with 5 bases left in between. CDR3 nucleotide sequence: TGTGCCAGCAGCGTAAGCCAGAACACTGAAGCTTTCTTT. Amino acid sequence: CASSVSQNTEAFF.

The chain uses TRBV27 and TRBJ2-3; D may be TRBD2 (5 bases). From germline, CDR1 is MNHEY and CDR2 SMNVEV (reference sequence). There are 14 residues in the CDR3. Trimming left V 5 bases short and J 6 bases short, with 15 bases between. Written as DNA, the CDR3 is TGTGCCAGCAGTCCATCACCTCGCGGGGATACGCAGTATTTT. Its protein product is CASSPSPRGDTQYF.

V gene TRBV4-1 combines with J gene TRBJ2-7; 7 nucleotides match TRBD2. The V gene's germline CDR1 is MGHRA and CDR2 YSYEKL. The CDR3 loop spans 16 amino acids. J gave up 2 bases and V 4 bases, and 11 bases lay outside the gene matches. The CDR3 spells CASSPHGEREAYEQYF. The DNA of the CDR3 is TGCGCCAGCAGCCCCCACGGGGAACGGGAGGCCTACGAGCAGTACTTC.

The DNA for the CDR3 is TGTGCCAGCAGGCCGGCAGGGGGACAGCCCCAGCATTTT. It translates to CASRPAGGQPQHF. The J gene is TRBJ1-5, the V gene TRBV28; 7 bases match TRBD1. Germline-derived CDR1 and CDR2 are MDHEN and SYDVKM. CDR3 size: 13 residues. J gave up 7 bases and V 6 bases, and 6 bases lay outside the gene matches.

The gene calls are TRBV7-2 and TRBJ1-1, with D hard to call. V lost 4 bases and J lost 1, with 19 bases in between. CDR3 length equals 17 residues. Germline V gene data show CDR1 as SGHTA and CDR2 as FQGNSA. This CDR3 reads CASSSIFRGKENTEAFF. Here the CDR3 DNA reads TGTGCCAGCAGCTCCATTTTCAGAGGAAAAGAGAACACTGAAGCTTTCTTT.

The V call is TRBV19, the J call TRBJ1-2, with 11 nucleotides matching TRBD1. J gave up 6 bases and V 5 bases, and 8 bases lay outside the gene matches. This CDR3 has 15 amino acids. Germline V gene lookup returns CDR1 LNHDA and CDR2 SQIVND (reference sequence). CDR3 coding DNA: TGTGCCAGTAGTTCCCCGGGACAGGGGGTCGATGGCTACACCTTC. It codes for CASSSPGQGVDGYTF.

The genes are TRBV7-3 and TRBJ1-5, with a possible D match to TRBD1 (5 bases). Looked up from germline, CDR1 is SGHTA and CDR2 is FQGTGA. The CDR3 contains 13 residues. Trimming left V 5 bases short and J 0 bases short, with 5 bases between. CDR3 sequence (DNA): TGTGCCAGCAGCACAGGTAGCAATCAGCCCCAGCATTTT. Amino acid sequence: CASSTGSNQPQHF.

The rearrangement joins TRBV10-1 to TRBJ1-5, with TRBD1 matching 9 bases. This CDR3 has 14 amino acids. From germline, CDR1 is WNHNN and CDR2 SYGVQD (reference sequence). With 6 bases clipped from V and 4 bases from J, the junction kept 4 bases outside the gene matches. The CDR3, as DNA: TGCGCCAGCAGGACCGGGACAGGGAATCAGCCCCAGCATTTT. Translated, it gives CASRTGTGNQPQHF.

This chain joins TRBV6-6 and TRBJ1-4; no definite D call. Between the trimmed V and J ends, which lost 5 bases and 8 bases, there was a span of 12 bases. The germline CDR1 and CDR2 sequences are MNHNY and SVGAGI (reference sequence). This CDR3 has 13 residues. The CDR3 loop reads CASSTGREEKLFF. The CDR3 region has the DNA TGTGCCAGCAGTACCGGGAGGGAAGAAAAACTGTTTTTT.

The chain recombines TRBV6-5 with TRBJ2-5; 7 positions match TRBD1. V dropped 4 bases and J dropped 5; count of bases not matched to a gene: 10. The germline gives CDR1 MNHEY, CDR2 SVGAGI. CDR3 size: 15 residues. The chain's CDR3 is CASSFTGAKGETQYF. CDR3 DNA: TGTGCCAGCAGTTTTACAGGGGCCAAAGGGGAGACCCAGTACTTC.

The chain is built from TRBV13 and TRBJ1-5; no reliable D call. Germline V CDR1 and CDR2: PRHDT, FYEKMQ (reference sequence). V lost 0 bases to trimming and J lost 5 bases, with 2 bases between them. CDR3 size: 12 residues. The DNA for the CDR3 is TGTGCCAGCAGCTTAGGCTATCAGCCCCAGCATTTT. Its protein product is CASSLGYQPQHF.

The rearrangement joins TRBV7-6 to TRBJ2-1; 7 positions agree with TRBD1. Germline CDR1 SGHVS, CDR2 FNYEAQ. V was clipped by 5 bases and J by 0 bases; unmatched bases: 4. This CDR3 region has 15 residues. DNA for the CDR3: TGTGCCAGCAGCCAGGGGGATCCCTCCTACAATGAGCAGTTCTTC. Translated: CASSQGDPSYNEQFF.

The chain carries TRBV7-8 and TRBJ1-5, with 10 bases aligning to TRBD1. There are 17 residues in the CDR3. The germline CDR1 and CDR2 sequences are SGHVS and FQNEAQ. Trimming removed 0 bases from V and 7 bases from J; junction bases left unmatched: 9. CDR3 residues: CASSLAPGQGKEQPQHF. Written as DNA, the CDR3 is TGTGCCAGCAGCTTAGCGCCGGGACAGGGGAAAGAACAGCCCCAGCATTTT.

CDR3 DNA: TGTGCCAGCAGCTTAGCCTCGGTTTCCTCTGGGGCCAACGTCCTGACTTTC. Its translation is CASSLASVSSGANVLTF. This sequence joins TRBV7-2 and TRBJ2-6; D is unclear. The CDR3 contains 17 residues. V was cut by 0 bases and J by 0 bases, with 9 bases left in between. The germline V gene encodes CDR1 SGHTA and CDR2 FQGNSA.

This clone showed up just once. For the CDR3, the DNA is TGTGCCTGGAGTGGGGACAGGACCTACGAGCAGTACTTC. It codes for CAWSGDRTYEQYF. This chain connects TRBV30 to TRBJ2-7; 8 bases match TRBD1. Germline CDR1 reads GTSNPN; CDR2 reads SVGIG (reference sequence). The CDR3 runs to 13 residues. The V and J ends lost 1 base and 2 bases, in that order; junction bases with no gene match: 1.

This clone was seen once. V is TRBV9 and J is TRBJ2-5; 8 positions agree with TRBD2. Germline values: CDR1 SGDLS, CDR2 YYNGEE. The CDR3 is 15 amino acids. The V and J ends lost 2 bases and 4 bases, in that order; junction bases with no gene match: 7. CDR3 nucleotide sequence: TGTGCCAGCAGCGTGGGACTAGTAGAACCAGAGACCCAGTACTTC. As protein: CASSVGLVEPETQYF.

The chain has TRBV10-2 and TRBJ2-2, with 10 nucleotides matching TRBD2. Germline CDR1 WSHSY, CDR2 SAAADI. This CDR3 region has 16 residues. J gave up 6 bases and V 4 bases, and 8 bases lay outside the gene matches. The DNA for the CDR3 is TGCGCCAGCAGTGTCTCGAGCGGGAGGGCCTCCGGGGAGCTGTTTTTT. This sequence encodes CASSVSSGRASGELFF.

The genes are TRBV29-1 and TRBJ1-1; D not resolved. V lost 4 bases and J 6 bases, leaving 6 bases between the germline ends. CDR1 and CDR2 (germline): SQVTM, ANQGSEA. This CDR3 is 10 amino acids long. CDR3 DNA: TGCAGCGTTGCGAGGGCTGAAGCTTTCTTT. This encodes CSVARAEAFF.

This chain joins TRBV7-9 and TRBJ2-5, with TRBD2 matching 11 bases. Trimming cost V 4 bases and J 4 bases; bases outside gene matches: 8. The CDR3 is made up of 16 amino acids. Germline V gives CDR1 SEHNR, CDR2 FQNEAQ (reference sequence). The CDR3 region is CASSSRTSGFGETQYF. In nucleotides, the CDR3 is TGTGCCAGCAGCTCAAGGACTAGCGGGTTTGGAGAGACCCAGTACTTC.

This clone showed up just a few times. The V and J genes are TRBV7-6 and TRBJ2-2; D gene unclear. Trimming removed 1 base at V and 3 bases at J, with 9 bases between. In germline, CDR1 is SGHVS, CDR2 FNYEAQ. The CDR3 extends over 15 amino acids. CDR3 loop: CASSLDGSDTGELFF. The CDR3 DNA reads TGTGCCAGCAGCTTAGACGGTTCCGACACCGGGGAGCTGTTTTTT.

This sequence joins TRBV29-1 and TRBJ2-5; the match to TRBD1 covers 9 bases. The J call may be wrong; the DNA end is better matched by TRBJ2-7. Germline lookup yields CDR1 SQVTM and CDR2 ANQGSEA. CDR3 size: 15 residues. The CDR3 region is CSVTPQGAGSYEQYF. CDR3 nucleotides: TGCAGCGTTACACCACAGGGGGCTGGTTCCTACGAGCAGTACTTC.

The gene calls are TRBV6-5 and TRBJ1-1, with D tentatively TRBD1 (5 bases). This CDR3 is built from 15 residues. Germline V lookup: CDR1 MNHEY, CDR2 SVGAGI. Deletions cut 0 bases from V and 6 bases from J, with 14 bases between. The CDR3 DNA follows: TGTGCCAGCAGTTACTCGTGGACATCATTCGCTGAAGCTTTCTTT. Translated, it gives CASSYSWTSFAEAFF.

The CDR3 nucleotides read TGTGCCAGCAGTTTTACCGGGACAGACTCCGGAAACACCATATATTTT. Translating it yields CASSFTGTDSGNTIYF. The V call is TRBV11-2, the J call TRBJ1-3; TRBD1 agrees at 7 bases. With V trimmed by 6 bases and J by 4 bases, 12 bases remained unmatched. Germline V gene lookup returns CDR1 SGHAT and CDR2 FQNNGV. The CDR3 loop spans 16 amino acids.

The chain combines TRBV21-1 with TRBJ1-2; no DNA check was done on the table's D call, TRBD1. TRBV21-1 is a pseudogene locus. The CDR3 covers 13 residues. CDR3 nucleotide sequence: TGTGCCAGCAGCAAATACAGGTGGCTTGGCTACACCTTC. Translating gives CASSKYRWLGYTF.

The chain links TRBV9 to TRBJ2-2; D not resolved. Trimming removed 1 base at V and 5 bases at J, with 6 bases between. CDR1 and CDR2 from the germline V gene are SGDLS and YYNGEE. This CDR3 has 13 residues. The CDR3 here is CASSVRGTGELFF. Written as DNA, the CDR3 is TGTGCCAGCAGCGTACGAGGAACCGGGGAGCTGTTTTTT.

The chain combines TRBV29-1 with TRBJ2-1; D is perhaps TRBD1 (6 bases). There are 15 residues in the CDR3. Germline V gene sequence: CDR1 SQVTM, CDR2 ANQGSEA. V dropped 1 base and J dropped 4 bases, with 14 bases sitting between them. CDR3 in amino acids: CSVEADRNSYNEQFF. CDR3 in DNA: TGCAGCGTTGAAGCGGACAGAAACTCTTACAATGAGCAGTTCTTC.

The rearrangement uses TRBV7-3 and TRBJ2-1; D is uncertain. V lost 1 base, J lost 0 bases, and 4 bases lay in between. CDR3 length equals 14 residues. Looked up from germline, CDR1 is SGHTA and CDR2 is FQGTGA. The CDR3 sequence: CASSLKSSYNEQFF. CDR3 coding DNA: TGTGCCAGCAGCTTAAAGAGCTCCTACAATGAGCAGTTCTTC.

This clone came up once. V is TRBV19 and J is TRBJ2-7; the match to TRBD1 covers 8 bases. The V and J ends lost 6 bases and 7 bases, in that order; junction bases with no gene match: 5. Per germline, CDR1 LNHDA and CDR2 SQIVND (reference sequence). The CDR3 totals 12 residues. CDR3 in DNA: TGTGCCAGTAGCTACCGGGACAGGGAGCAGTACTTC. This encodes CASSYRDREQYF.

The rearrangement uses TRBV5-1 and TRBJ2-3; a possible D gene is TRBD1 (6 bases). The CDR3 length is 15 residues. The V end was cut by 4 bases, the J end by 4 bases, with 16 bases between. Germline-derived CDR1 and CDR2 are SGHRS and YFSETQ. The CDR3 DNA sequence: TGCGCCAGCAGCCCAGCACAGGGCCGGCCAGATACGCAGTATTTT. Protein product: CASSPAQGRPDTQYF.

This rearrangement joins TRBV5-1 to TRBJ2-7, with 10 positions matching TRBD2. The CDR3 contains 15 residues. Germline CDR1 SGHRS, CDR2 YFSETQ. Unmatched junction bases numbered 6, after V lost 6 bases and J lost 0 bases. The CDR3 nucleotides read TGCGCCAGCAAAACTAGCGGGGAAGACTCCTACGAGCAGTACTTC. Amino acids: CASKTSGEDSYEQYF.